The clone carrying this T cell receptor (beta chain) was seen a single time. The data stem from a study of blood T cell repertoires in COVID-19. Profiling relied on immunoSEQ multiplex PCR, and the TCRdb table lists in-frame clones only, not all of them. The sample lists about 360,000 clones, around nine tenths occurring once. Looked up from germline, CDR1 is MDHEN and CDR2 is SYDVKM. The CDR3 sequence is 16 residues long. Germline trimming cut 6 bases from V and 4 bases from J; bases unmatched to any gene: 12. The sequenced sample was peripheral blood. The origin of this receptor is a human donor in a cohort sampled during active COVID-19. The genes are TRBV28 and TRBJ2-5, with 9 bases identical to TRBD2. Written as DNA, the CDR3 is TGTGCCAGCAGCCCGACAGCGGGAGGATTGAGAGAGACCCAGTACTTC. Protein product: CASSPTAGGLRETQYF. The variable domain in full, completed from reference TRBV28 and TRBJ2-5, reads DVKVTQSSRYLVKRTGEKVFLECVQDMDHENMFWYRQDPGLGLRLIYFSYDVKMKEKGDIPEGYSVSREKKERFSLILESASTNQTSMYLCASSPTAGGLRETQYFGPGTRLLVL.